Following are 20 T cell receptor beta chains from one sample sequenced in a study of glioma-infiltrating T cells after dendritic cell vaccination. Time point described: after dendritic cell vaccination, including at tumor progression/relapse. The protocol was immunoSEQ multiplex PCR, while the TCRdb copy is restricted to in-frame clones and leaves out a portion. The sample lists 70,000 to 95,000 clones, around nine tenths seen once, with about 2.2% in the top ten. The sample here was blood, taken after dendritic cell vaccination. The origin of the receptors is a human donor with glioblastoma.

The CDR3 region is CASSLQGYGGYTF. CDR3 in DNA: TGTGCCAGCAGCCTACAGGGATATGGGGGCTACACCTTC. The rearrangement links TRBV11-2 to TRBJ1-2; maybe TRBD1 (6 bases). Trimming stripped 5 bases from V and 8 bases from J, with 15 bases between. The CDR3 has 13 residues. CDR1 is SGHAT and CDR2 is FQNNGV in the germline V gene.

The chain has TRBV19 and TRBJ2-1; possibly TRBD2 for D (5 bases). Between the trimmed V and J ends, which lost 6 bases and 7 bases, there was a span of 19 bases. The CDR3 extends over 15 amino acids. Germline assignment: CDR1 LNHDA and CDR2 SQIVND (reference sequence). In DNA, the CDR3 is TGTGCCAGTAGCCCCGGGGAGCGGCCTTGGAATGAGCAGTTCTTC. Amino acid sequence: CASSPGERPWNEQFF. The variable domain in full, completed from reference TRBV19 and TRBJ2-1, reads DGGITQSPKYLFRKEGQNVTLSCEQNLNHDAMYWYRQDPGQGLRLIYYSQIVNDFQKGDIAEGYSVSREKKESFPLTVTSAQKNPTAFYLCASSPGERPWNEQFFGPGTRLTVL.

The rearrangement joins TRBV4-1 to TRBJ2-7; 7 bases fit TRBD2. CDR3 size: 16 residues. Germline trimming cut 0 bases from V and 3 bases from J; bases unmatched to any gene: 8. Germline V gene lookup returns CDR1 MGHRA and CDR2 YSYEKL. In DNA, the CDR3 is TGCGCCAGCAGCCAAGATTGGCCTAGCGGAGTCTACGAGCAGTACTTC. It is translated as CASSQDWPSGVYEQYF.

The chain couples TRBV7-7 to TRBJ2-2, with 9 bases fitting TRBD1. The germline V gene has CDR1 SSHAT and CDR2 FNYEAQ (reference sequence). The CDR3 has 15 residues. V was pared by 1 base and J by 4 bases, with 1 base of the junction left unmatched. Written as DNA, the CDR3 is TGTGCCAGCAGCTTAGGGACAGGGGTCACCGGGGAGCTGTTTTTT. Amino acids: CASSLGTGVTGELFF.

The chain uses TRBV6-5 and TRBJ1-4; tentatively, D is TRBD1 (5 bases). V was shortened by 10 bases and J by 7 bases, with 22 bases between the two germline ends. The germline CDR1 and CDR2 sequences are MNHEY and SVGAGI. This CDR3 spans 15 amino acids. CDR3 sequence: CATTRGGSEGEKLFF. Here the CDR3 DNA reads TGTGCCACGACACGGGGGGGGTCAGAGGGTGAAAAACTGTTTTTT.

The chain joins TRBV5-6 to TRBJ1-1; D remains unclear. The V end lost 7 bases, the J end lost 0 bases, and 16 bases lay between the germline ends. Per germline, CDR1 SGHDT and CDR2 YYEEEE. The CDR3 contains 15 residues. CDR3: CASATDGAMNTEAFF. The DNA of the CDR3 is TGTGCCAGCGCCACCGACGGAGCGATGAACACTGAAGCTTTCTTT. The whole variable domain, filled in from reference TRBV5-6 and TRBJ1-1, reads DAGVTQSPTHLIKTRGQQVTLRCSPKSGHDTVSWYQQALGQGPQFIFQYYEEEERQRGNFPDRFSGHQFPNYSSELNVNALLLGDSALYLCASATDGAMNTEAFFGQGTRLTVV.

This chain uses TRBV12-5 with TRBJ1-5; D is possibly TRBD1 (5 bases). Trimming pared 0 bases from V and 8 bases from J, leaving 11 bases between. The CDR3 is 14 residues long. Germline V CDR1 and CDR2: LGHNT, FRNRAP. The CDR3 nucleotides read TGTGCTAGTGGTTTGGTAGGGGAAGGAAAGCCCCAGCATTTT. This codes for CASGLVGEGKPQHF. Together with reference TRBV12-5 and TRBJ1-5, the CDR3 gives the full variable domain: DARVTQTPRHKVTEMGQEVTMRCQPILGHNTVFWYRQTMMQGLELLAYFRNRAPLDDSGMPKDRFSAEMPDATLATLKIQPSEPRDSAVYFCASGLVGEGKPQHFGDGTRLSIL.

This clone was counted between two and nine times. The chain has TRBV4-3 and TRBJ2-7; 8 bases map to TRBD1. V was pared by 4 bases and J by 2 bases, with 1 base of the junction left unmatched. Germline V lookup: CDR1 LGHNA, CDR2 YSLEER. CDR3 length: 13 amino acids. CDR3 DNA: TGCGCCAGCAGCCCGACAGGGGCCTACGAGCAGTACTTC. Amino acids: CASSPTGAYEQYF.

CDR3 sequence (DNA): TGTGCCAGCAGCCCAGGACACTCTGGGGCCAACGTCCTGACTTTC. Protein: CASSPGHSGANVLTF. The chain employs TRBV9 and TRBJ2-6; D is perhaps TRBD1 (5 bases). V gave up 4 bases and J gave up 0 bases, with 8 bases separating them. CDR3 length: 15 amino acids. Germline lookup yields CDR1 SGDLS and CDR2 YYNGEE.

This chain links TRBV5-1 with TRBJ2-2; 11 bases match TRBD2. Germline CDR1 SGHRS, CDR2 YFSETQ. Trimming removed 3 bases from V and 4 bases from J; junction bases left unmatched: 8. The CDR3 totals 17 residues. CDR3 DNA: TGCGCCAGCAGCTCGAAGGGGACTAGCGGCACCACCGGGGAGCTGTTTTTT. Translating gives CASSSKGTSGTTGELFF.

The rearrangement uses TRBV30 and TRBJ2-7; D remains ambiguous. The V gene's germline CDR1 is GTSNPN and CDR2 SVGIG (reference sequence). The length of the CDR3 is 12 residues. Deletions cut 5 bases from V and 2 bases from J, with 10 bases between. The CDR3 sequence: CAWSSNTYEQYF. The CDR3 DNA reads as TGTGCCTGGTCCTCAAACACCTACGAGCAGTACTTC.

The gene calls are TRBV7-5 and TRBJ1-1. TRBV7-5 is a documented pseudogene. The CDR3 loop spans 13 amino acids. The CDR3 sequence: CVRSLPGGTEAFF. In DNA, the CDR3 is TGTGTCAGAAGCTTGCCGGGGGGCACTGAAGCTTTCTTT.

The chain has TRBV11-2 and TRBJ2-1, with TRBD2 identical over 10 bases. Per germline, CDR1 SGHAT and CDR2 FQNNGV. J was trimmed by 4 bases and V by 4 bases; bases with no gene match: 7. The CDR3 is 16 residues long. The CDR3 spells CASSYWASGSYNEQFF. The CDR3 DNA reads TGTGCCAGCAGCTATTGGGCTAGCGGGAGTTACAATGAGCAGTTCTTC.

The chain couples TRBV2 to TRBJ2-5, with TRBD2 as a possible D gene (5 bases). The CDR3 length is 13 residues. The V end lost 2 bases, the J end lost 5 bases, and 9 bases lay between the germline ends. CDR1 is SNHLY, CDR2 FYNNEI, per germline. CDR3 DNA: TGTGCCAGCAGTGAAAGCGGACCGGAGACCCAGTACTTC. Its protein is CASSESGPETQYF.

This clone appeared a few times. This chain joins TRBV11-3 and TRBJ2-3; D possibly corresponds to TRBD1 (6 bases). The CDR3 length is 15 residues. Trimming removed 0 bases from V and 6 bases from J, with 13 bases in between. CDR1 SGHNT and CDR2 YENEEA come from the germline V gene. CDR3 loop: CASSLDLQGSDTQYF. CDR3 DNA sequence: TGTGCCAGCAGCTTAGACCTACAGGGTTCCGATACGCAGTATTTT.

V usage is TRBV27 and J usage is TRBJ1-4, with D possibly being TRBD1 (6 bases). V lost 6 bases, J lost 5 bases, and 16 bases lay in between. The CDR3 spans 15 residues. The germline CDR1 and CDR2 sequences are MNHEY and SMNVEV (reference sequence). CDR3 nucleotide sequence: TGTGCCAGCAGCTTTACCCCAGGGGTCAATGAAAAACTGTTTTTT. Translated, it gives CASSFTPGVNEKLFF.

The chain combines TRBV10-3 with TRBJ2-1; the D gene is possibly TRBD2 (6 bases). CDR1 and CDR2 from the germline V gene are ENHRY and SYGVKD. CDR3 length: 16 amino acids. V was trimmed by 1 base and J by 0 bases, leaving 10 bases between them. The CDR3 DNA reads TGTGCCATCAGTGAGTGGCGGGGAAGCTCCTACAATGAGCAGTTCTTC. Its translation is CAISEWRGSSYNEQFF.

CDR3 in DNA: TGTGCCAGCAGCGTAGCCCTAGGTAACGCGGCTTCTGGCTACACCTTC. Its protein is CASSVALGNAASGYTF. The V gene is TRBV9, the J gene TRBJ1-2; D not certain. From germline, CDR1 is SGDLS and CDR2 YYNGEE. The CDR3 is 16 residues long. V lost 0 bases, J lost 7 bases, and 19 bases lay in between.

In its sample, this clone was seen once. V and J are TRBV30 and TRBJ2-5, with D perhaps matching TRBD1 (5 bases). The DNA end favors TRBJ2-7, so the J call may be wrong. There are 16 residues in the CDR3. CDR1 and CDR2 (germline): GTSNPN, SVGIG (reference sequence). The CDR3 DNA sequence: TGTGCCTGGAGTGTAGGGGTTTGGCACCCCTCCTACGAGCAGTACTTC. Translating it yields CAWSVGVWHPSYEQYF.

The chain has TRBV6-5 and TRBJ2-1; D unresolved. CDR3 size: 14 residues. Germline V CDR1 and CDR2: MNHEY, SVGAGI. V gave up 11 bases and J gave up 5 bases, with 19 bases separating them. CDR3 nucleotides: TGTGCCGGTCTTGGAGTAGCAAAACACAATGAGCAGTTCTTC. Translated: CAGLGVAKHNEQFF.